By its share, the clone carrying this T cell receptor beta chain is medium-sized. No antigen is known for it. Because this beta chain is a stray read in a library intended to capture alpha chains, its abundance should not be given much weight. Germline V gene data show CDR1 as MNHNS and CDR2 as SASEGT. V gave up 0 bases and J gave up 4 bases; unmatched junction bases: 7. The CDR3 length is 16 residues. The time point was: sample taken at primary tumor resection. The data are from a study of spatial heterogeneity in lung cancer. General study findings and limits: Mutation counts in tumors were tracked by counts of expanded intratumoral alpha and beta TCRs.

Via MiXCR, TCRdb re-called the 5' RACE reads, giving one row per CDR3 protein. The table includes several thousand distinct CDR3 sequences, roughly 9.9% detected once. The sequenced sample was lung tumor tissue, obtained at surgery. This TCR came from a male donor with early-stage non-small cell lung cancer. The chain is built from TRBV6-1 and TRBJ1-2; TRBD1 aligns across 8 bases. CDR3 in DNA: TGTGCCAGCAGTGAAGCCTGGACAGGGAGTGCCTATGGCTACACCTTC. As protein: CASSEAWTGSAYGYTF.